A selection of T cell receptor beta chains follows, all from one sample in a study of T cell responses to AZD1222 COVID-19 vaccine. Libraries were prepared by immunoSEQ multiplex PCR; TCRdb keeps only in-frame clonotypes and omits some of them. Among around 110,000 clones listed, around 90% were seen once. The input for sequencing was peripheral blood, taken on day 0 of AZD1222 vaccination. The receptors were gathered from an adult in good health. Each CDR3 is given with its conserved first and last residue. A D gene is named only where the DNA matches it firmly.

d_gene: NA
v_gene: TRBV7-2
j_gene: TRBJ2-5
CDR3aa: CASIKGGGEETQYF
CDR3nt: TGTGCCAGCATCAAAGGTGGGGGAGAAGAGACCCAGTACTTC

d_gene: TRBD1
v_gene: TRBV6-1
j_gene: TRBJ1-1
CDR3aa: CASSEAATGWAFF
CDR3nt: TGTGCCAGCAGTGAAGCTGCGACAGGGTGGGCTTTCTTT

d_gene: NA
v_gene: TRBV15
j_gene: TRBJ2-1
CDR3aa: CATSRGGVRYNEQFF
CDR3nt: TGTGCCACCAGCAGAGGCGGGGTTAGGTACAATGAGCAGTTCTTC

d_gene: NA
v_gene: TRBV24-1
j_gene: TRBJ2-7
CDR3aa: CATSDLSYRTVAYEQYF
CDR3nt: TGTGCCACCAGTGATTTGTCATACAGGACAGTAGCCTACGAGCAGTACTTC

d_gene: NA
v_gene: TRBV3-1/TRBV3-2
j_gene: TRBJ1-1
CDR3aa: CASSQESGFLNTEAFF
CDR3nt: TGTGCCAGCAGCCAAGAATCAGGGTTTTTGAACACTGAAGCTTTCTTT

d_gene: NA
v_gene: TRBV7-2
j_gene: TRBJ1-1
CDR3aa: CASSLVWLSTEAFF
CDR3nt: TGTGCCAGCAGCTTAGTGTGGTTGAGCACTGAAGCTTTCTTT

d_gene: NA
v_gene: TRBV11-3
j_gene: TRBJ2-7
CDR3aa: CASSQTGYEQYF
CDR3nt: TGTGCCAGCAGCCAGACAGGCTACGAGCAGTACTTC

d_gene: NA
v_gene: TRBV28
j_gene: TRBJ1-6
CDR3aa: CASGGERDNSPLHF
CDR3nt: TGTGCCAGTGGGGGGGAAAGAGATAATTCACCCCTCCACTTT

d_gene: TRBD2
v_gene: TRBV25-1
j_gene: TRBJ2-7
CDR3aa: CATRVLAGTEQYF
CDR3nt: TGTGCCACCCGAGTCCTAGCGGGAACCGAGCAGTACTTC

d_gene: NA
v_gene: TRBV7-3
j_gene: TRBJ1-2
CDR3aa: CASTPGPPGANYGYTF
CDR3nt: TGTGCCAGCACCCCAGGCCCCCCGGGGGCTAACTATGGCTACACCTTC

d_gene: TRBD1
v_gene: TRBV4-2
j_gene: TRBJ1-1
CDR3aa: CASSQAPTGGTEAFF
CDR3nt: TGTGCCAGCAGCCAAGCCCCGACAGGGGGCACTGAAGCTTTCTTT

d_gene: TRBD1
v_gene: TRBV5-4
j_gene: TRBJ1-2
CDR3aa: CASSLGQGAGYGYTF
CDR3nt: TGTGCCAGCAGCTTGGGGCAGGGGGCGGGCTATGGCTACACCTTC